What follows describes a single TCR beta chain. Its antigen is not yet known. The input lacks base qualities; no much larger clone sits a single base away. The data derive from a study of T cells after posttransplantation cyclophosphamide (dated by TCRdb to the mid-2010s). In the study overall: The study tracked T cell repertoire reconstitution by TRB sequencing after myeloablative bone marrow transplantation using posttransplantation cyclophosphamide as GVHD prophylaxis. Blood from every one of the 30 to 35 PTCy patients who had 1-year posttransplant specimens underwent TRB sequencing. In 3 patients, up to about 3 additional blood samples taken between 2 and 5.2 years after transplant also underwent TRB sequencing, as did pretransplant blood from several patients. Samples from about 33 PTCy-treated patients and approximately 15 related bone marrow donors of those patients were subjected to antigen receptor sequencing. Public TRB sequences were searched against a database of over 3,500 sequences associated with responses to pathogens, tumor antigens, self-antigens and alloantigens. Because TRA and TRB clonality correlated tightly in roughly nine samples, later TCR analyses were limited to TRB. What the study reported, not specific to this receptor: Donor-recipient similarity was low at 1-2 months but increased during the first year, and donor CD8+ memory clones often dominated later blood repertoires. The TRB repertoires of T cells infiltrating skin or GI tract showed only limited overlap with the TRB repertoires of T cells in blood. Across 45 to 50 patients, TRB clonality was highly associated with recipient CMV seropositivity and CMV reactivation, and PTCy diversity was similar to diversity in CNI/methotrexate controls.

TRB sequencing was run on genomic DNA with either the immunoSEQ assay at survey resolution or the hsTCRB kit. The published analysis was carried out like this. The immunoSEQ software was used for initial read processing, and the LymphoSeq R package was used for repertoire analyses. Clonality was computed as 1 minus normalized Shannon entropy, and a Gini coefficient was also calculated for each TRB dataset. To infer phenotypes in unsorted samples, TRB sequences from sorted subsets of the recipient or donor were mapped onto unsorted samples from the same recipient. Sourced from immuneACCESS, this table was stored by TCRdb with only in-frame sequences that have V and J called. A share of the clones is absent; for the studies checked, an unresolved V gene accounts for under half, and the remainder has no known explanation. That table supplies the V and J calls and clone size; D and trimming were determined from the DNA. Here the sample has 21,000 or so clones; 80% to 90% occur a single time. The ten largest clones add up to 2% to 2.5% of the sample.

According to the germline V gene, CDR1 reads SGHAT and CDR2 reads FQNNGV. The CDR3 spans 13 residues, from the cysteine through the phenylalanine. The retained sequence is limited to the CDR3, 39 bases, with the frame set at the first base. The germline V and J ends show losses of 5 bases and 7 bases respectively, and no gene match explains 4 bases of the junction. The control cohort consisted of about a dozen patients who had myeloablative marrow transplants with methotrexate plus a calcineurin inhibitor and who were sampled 1 year after transplant. Peripheral blood and bone marrow mononuclear cells were isolated by Ficoll-Hypaque density centrifugation and were cryopreserved.

Recombination linked TRBV11-2 to TRBJ1-5, with 8 middle bases fitting TRBD1. The material sequenced was PBMCs, taken about 13 months after allogeneic stem cell transplant with calcineurin inhibitor and methotrexate. This TCR came from a female patient aged 30 to 45 who received an allogeneic stem cell transplant from an unrelated donor, was CMV-positive, and had acute and chronic GVHD. After a transplant, certain T cells may trace back to the graft donor. Here is the DNA: TGTGCCAGCAGCCCGACAGGGGAACAGCCCCAGCATTTT. Its coded protein is CASSPTGEQPQHF.